This T cell receptor beta chain was sequenced for a study of a mutant IDH1 vaccine in newly diagnosed glioma. Germline CDR1 is SGHAT and CDR2 is FQDESV (reference sequence). There are 13 residues in the CDR3. V lost 4 bases to trimming and J lost 5 bases, with 12 bases between them. This table comes from immunoSEQ multiplex PCR, and its TCRdb copy is limited to in-frame clones, with some not included. The data show about 60,000 clones, 85% to 90% seen once. Time point specified: week 35, safety follow-up. Alongside topical imiquimod, each dose of vaccine comprised 300 ug of mutant IDH1 20-mer peptide. Patients had eight vaccinations, in weeks 1, 3, 5, 7, 11, 15, 19 and 23. As to this clone: Its matching antigen is unknown.

The J gene is TRBJ2-7, the V gene TRBV11-1; no clear D. Here the sequenced sample was PBMCs, taken from a glioma patient whose treatment included an IDH1 peptide vaccine. The clonotype was recovered from a man aged 35-49 years with glioma. The CDR3 is CASSYRLLHEQYF. The CDR3 DNA reads as TGTGCCAGCAGCTACAGACTTCTCCACGAGCAGTACTTC.